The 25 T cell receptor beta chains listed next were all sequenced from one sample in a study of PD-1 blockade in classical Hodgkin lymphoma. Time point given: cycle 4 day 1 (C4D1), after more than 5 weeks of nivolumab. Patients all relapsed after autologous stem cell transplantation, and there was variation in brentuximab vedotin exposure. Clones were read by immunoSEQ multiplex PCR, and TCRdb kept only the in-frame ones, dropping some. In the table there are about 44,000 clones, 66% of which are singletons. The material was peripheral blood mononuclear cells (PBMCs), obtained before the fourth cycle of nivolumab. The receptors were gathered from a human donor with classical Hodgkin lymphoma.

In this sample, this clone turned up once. The CDR3 DNA sequence: TGTGCCTGGAGTGTGGAAAACACCATATATTTT. This translates into CAWSVENTIYF. V and J are TRBV30 and TRBJ1-3; D ambiguous. V shed 0 bases and J shed 6 bases, with 3 bases lying between them. Germline CDR1 GTSNPN, CDR2 SVGIG (reference sequence). The CDR3 runs to 11 residues. Full variable domain (remainder filled in from reference TRBV30 and TRBJ1-3): SQTIHQWPATLVQPVGSPLSLECTVEGTSNPNLYWYRQAAGRGLQLLFYSVGIGQISSEVPQNLSASRPQDRQFILSSKKLLLSDSGFYLCAWSVENTIYFGEGSWLTVV.

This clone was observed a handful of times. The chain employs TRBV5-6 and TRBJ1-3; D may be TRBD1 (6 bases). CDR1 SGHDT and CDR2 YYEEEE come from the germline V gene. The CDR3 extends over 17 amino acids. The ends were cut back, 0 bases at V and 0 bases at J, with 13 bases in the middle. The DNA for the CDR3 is TGTGCCAGCAGCTTGGCCCAGGGGCGCTTCTCTGGAAACACCATATATTTT. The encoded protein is CASSLAQGRFSGNTIYF.

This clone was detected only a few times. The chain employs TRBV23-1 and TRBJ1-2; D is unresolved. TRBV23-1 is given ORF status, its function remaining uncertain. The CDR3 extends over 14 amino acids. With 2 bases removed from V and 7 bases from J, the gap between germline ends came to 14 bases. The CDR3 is CASSQLRARVGYTF. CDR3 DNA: TGCGCCAGCAGTCAACTCCGGGCGAGAGTTGGCTACACCTTC.

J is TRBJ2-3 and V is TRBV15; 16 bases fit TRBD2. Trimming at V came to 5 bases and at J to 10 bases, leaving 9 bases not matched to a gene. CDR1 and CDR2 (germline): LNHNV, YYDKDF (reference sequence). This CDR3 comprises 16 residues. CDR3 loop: CATSPRGLAGGLAQYF. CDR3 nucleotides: TGTGCCACCAGCCCTAGGGGACTAGCGGGGGGGCTAGCGCAGTATTTT.

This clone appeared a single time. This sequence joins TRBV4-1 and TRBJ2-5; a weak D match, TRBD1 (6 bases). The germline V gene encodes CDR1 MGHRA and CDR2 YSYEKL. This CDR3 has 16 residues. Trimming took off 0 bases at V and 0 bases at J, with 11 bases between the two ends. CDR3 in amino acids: CASSQDPTGYQETQYF. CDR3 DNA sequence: TGCGCCAGCAGCCAAGACCCGACAGGCTACCAAGAGACCCAGTACTTC.

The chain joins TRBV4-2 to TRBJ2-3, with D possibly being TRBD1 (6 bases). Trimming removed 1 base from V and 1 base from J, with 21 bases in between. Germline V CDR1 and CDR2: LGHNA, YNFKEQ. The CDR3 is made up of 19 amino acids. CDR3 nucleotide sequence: TGTGCCAGCAGCCAAGGAGATGGCAGGGGCCGGACCCGCACAGATACGCAGTATTTT. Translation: CASSQGDGRGRTRTDTQYF.

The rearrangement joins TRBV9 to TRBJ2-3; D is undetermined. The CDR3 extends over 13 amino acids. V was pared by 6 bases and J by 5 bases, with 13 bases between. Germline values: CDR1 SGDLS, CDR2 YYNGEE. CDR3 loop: CASNSWTLDTQYF. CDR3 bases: TGTGCCAGCAACAGTTGGACCCTAGATACGCAGTATTTT.

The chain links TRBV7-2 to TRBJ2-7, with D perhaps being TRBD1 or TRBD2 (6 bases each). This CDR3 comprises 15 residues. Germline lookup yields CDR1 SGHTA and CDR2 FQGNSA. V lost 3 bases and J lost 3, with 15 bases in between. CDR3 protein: CASSLGGTKDYEQYF. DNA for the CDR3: TGTGCCAGCAGCTTGGGCGGGACAAAGGACTACGAGCAGTACTTC.

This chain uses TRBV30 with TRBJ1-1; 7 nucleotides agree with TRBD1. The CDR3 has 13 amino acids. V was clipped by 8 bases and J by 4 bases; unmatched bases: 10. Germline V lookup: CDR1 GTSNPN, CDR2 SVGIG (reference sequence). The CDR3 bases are TGTGCCGGGGGACAGACGATTTTCACTGAAGCTTTCTTT. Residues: CAGGQTIFTEAFF. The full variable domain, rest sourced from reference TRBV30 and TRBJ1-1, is SQTIHQWPATLVQPVGSPLSLECTVEGTSNPNLYWYRQAAGRGLQLLFYSVGIGQISSEVPQNLSASRPQDRQFILSSKKLLLSDSGFYLCAGGQTIFTEAFFGQGTRLTVV.

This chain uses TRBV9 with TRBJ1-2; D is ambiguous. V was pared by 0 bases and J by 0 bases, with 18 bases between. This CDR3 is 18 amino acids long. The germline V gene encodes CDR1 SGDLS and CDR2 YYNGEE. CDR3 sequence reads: CASSVVGGEENPNYGYTF. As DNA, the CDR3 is TGTGCCAGCAGCGTAGTAGGTGGGGAGGAAAATCCTAACTATGGCTACACCTTC.

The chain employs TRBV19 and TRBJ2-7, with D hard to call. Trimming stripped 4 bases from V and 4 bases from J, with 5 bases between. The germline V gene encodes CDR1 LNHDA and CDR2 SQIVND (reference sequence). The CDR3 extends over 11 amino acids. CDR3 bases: TGTGCCAGTAGTACCGCTTACGAGCAGTACTTC. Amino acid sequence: CASSTAYEQYF.

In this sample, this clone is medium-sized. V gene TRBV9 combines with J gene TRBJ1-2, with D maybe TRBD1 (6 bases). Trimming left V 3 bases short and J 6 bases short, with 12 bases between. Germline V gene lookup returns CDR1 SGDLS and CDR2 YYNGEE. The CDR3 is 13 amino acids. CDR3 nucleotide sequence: TGTGCCAGCAGCGGACAGGTTGGTCATGGCTACACCTTC. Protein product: CASSGQVGHGYTF.

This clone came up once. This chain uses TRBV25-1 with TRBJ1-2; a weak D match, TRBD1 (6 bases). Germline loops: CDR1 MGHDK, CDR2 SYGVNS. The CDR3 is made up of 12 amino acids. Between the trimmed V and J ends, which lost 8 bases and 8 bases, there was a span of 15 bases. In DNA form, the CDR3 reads TGTGCCAGCCGTAGGGGGTTTGGAGGCTACACCTTC. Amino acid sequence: CASRRGFGGYTF.

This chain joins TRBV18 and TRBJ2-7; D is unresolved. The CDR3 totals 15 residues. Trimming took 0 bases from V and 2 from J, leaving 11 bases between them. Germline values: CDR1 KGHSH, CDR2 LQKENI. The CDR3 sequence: CASSPPETYAYEQYF. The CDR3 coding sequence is TGTGCCAGCTCACCACCCGAGACTTACGCCTACGAGCAGTACTTC.

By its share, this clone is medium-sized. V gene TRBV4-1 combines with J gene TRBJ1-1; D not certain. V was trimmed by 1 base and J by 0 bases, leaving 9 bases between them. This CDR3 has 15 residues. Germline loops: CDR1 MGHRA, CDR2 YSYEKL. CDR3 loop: CASSQGPQLNTEAFF. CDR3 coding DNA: TGCGCCAGCAGCCAAGGCCCACAATTGAACACTGAAGCTTTCTTT.

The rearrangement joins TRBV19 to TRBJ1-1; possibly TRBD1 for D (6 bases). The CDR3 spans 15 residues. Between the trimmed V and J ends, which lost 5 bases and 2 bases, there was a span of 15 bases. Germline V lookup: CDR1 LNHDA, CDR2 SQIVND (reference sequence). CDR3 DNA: TGTGCCAGTAGTCCCGCGGACAGAAGAAACACTGAAGCTTTCTTT. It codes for CASSPADRRNTEAFF.

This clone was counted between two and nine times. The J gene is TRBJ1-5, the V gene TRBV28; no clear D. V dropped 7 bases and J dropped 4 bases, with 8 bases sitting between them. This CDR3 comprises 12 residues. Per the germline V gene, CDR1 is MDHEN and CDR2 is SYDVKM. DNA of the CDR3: TGTGCCAGCAAGTCGGGGAATCAGCCCCAGCATTTT. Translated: CASKSGNQPQHF. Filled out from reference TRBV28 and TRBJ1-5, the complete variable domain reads DVKVTQSSRYLVKRTGEKVFLECVQDMDHENMFWYRQDPGLGLRLIYFSYDVKMKEKGDIPEGYSVSREKKERFSLILESASTNQTSMYLCASKSGNQPQHFGDGTRLSIL.

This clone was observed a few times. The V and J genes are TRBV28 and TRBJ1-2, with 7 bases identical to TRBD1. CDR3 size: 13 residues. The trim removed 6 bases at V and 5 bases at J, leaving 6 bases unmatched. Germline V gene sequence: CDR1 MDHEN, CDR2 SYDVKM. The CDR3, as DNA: TGTGCCAGCAGATACAGGGGAGTTTATGGCTACACCTTC. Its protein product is CASRYRGVYGYTF.

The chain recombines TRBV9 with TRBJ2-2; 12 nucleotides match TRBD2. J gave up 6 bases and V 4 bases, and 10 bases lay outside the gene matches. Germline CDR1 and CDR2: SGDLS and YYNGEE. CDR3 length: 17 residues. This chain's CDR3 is CASSTRTSGTSAGELFF. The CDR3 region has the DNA TGTGCCAGCAGCACCCGGACTAGCGGGACCTCGGCCGGGGAGCTGTTTTTT. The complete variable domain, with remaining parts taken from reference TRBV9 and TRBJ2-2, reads DSGVTQTPKHLITATGQRVTLRCSPRSGDLSVYWYQQSLDQGLQFLIQYYNGEERAKGNILERFSAQQFPDLHSELNLSSLELGDSALYFCASSTRTSGTSAGELFFGEGSRLTVL.

The CDR3 DNA is TGTGCCAGCAGCTTGGATCTGGCGGGGGTTTCCGAGCAGTACTTC. Translating it yields CASSLDLAGVSEQYF. The chain uses TRBV5-8 and TRBJ2-7, with 7 bases matching TRBD2. V shed 0 bases, J shed 6 bases, and the junction held 9 bases outside the gene matches. CDR1 is SGHTS, CDR2 YDEGEE, per germline. The CDR3 contains 15 residues.

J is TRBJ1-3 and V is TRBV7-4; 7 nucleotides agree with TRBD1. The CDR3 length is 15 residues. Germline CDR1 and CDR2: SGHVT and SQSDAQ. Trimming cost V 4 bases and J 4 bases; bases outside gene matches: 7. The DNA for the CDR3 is TGTGCCAGCAGCTCCGACAGGGCGAAAGGAAACACCATATATTTT. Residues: CASSSDRAKGNTIYF.

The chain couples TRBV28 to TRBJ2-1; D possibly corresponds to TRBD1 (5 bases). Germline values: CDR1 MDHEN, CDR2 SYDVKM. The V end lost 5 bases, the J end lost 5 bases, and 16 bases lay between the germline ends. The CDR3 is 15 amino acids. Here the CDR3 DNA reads TGTGCCAGCAGTACCCCGCAGGGCCGGAACAATGAGCAGTTCTTC. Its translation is CASSTPQGRNNEQFF.

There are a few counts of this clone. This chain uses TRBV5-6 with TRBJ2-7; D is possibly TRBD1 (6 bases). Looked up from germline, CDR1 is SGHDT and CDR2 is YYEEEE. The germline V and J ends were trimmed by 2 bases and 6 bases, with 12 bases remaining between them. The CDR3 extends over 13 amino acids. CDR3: CASSFSRGSEQYF. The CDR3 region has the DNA TGTGCCAGCAGCTTCTCCAGGGGAAGCGAGCAGTACTTC.

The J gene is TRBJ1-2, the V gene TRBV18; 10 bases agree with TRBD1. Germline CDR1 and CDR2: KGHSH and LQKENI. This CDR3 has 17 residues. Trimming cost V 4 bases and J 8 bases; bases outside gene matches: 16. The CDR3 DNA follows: TGTGCCAGCTCACTTCTTCCGACAGGGGGCGAGATCGGGGGCTACACCTTC. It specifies CASSLLPTGGEIGGYTF.

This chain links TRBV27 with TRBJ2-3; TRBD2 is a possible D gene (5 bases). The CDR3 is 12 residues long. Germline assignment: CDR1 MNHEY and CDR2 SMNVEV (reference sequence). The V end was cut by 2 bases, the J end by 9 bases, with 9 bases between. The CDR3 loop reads CASSLEGGTQYF. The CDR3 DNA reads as TGTGCCAGCAGTTTAGAAGGAGGCACGCAGTATTTT.